This is a list of T cell receptor beta chains from one sample in a study of cytomegalovirus exposure and HLA in healthy donors. Generated by immunoSEQ multiplex PCR, the TCRdb table keeps only in-frame clones and is missing some. The data contain about 160,000 clones, more than 75% of them seen just once; the ten biggest clones take up roughly 10%. Sequences were obtained from PBMCs. These receptors were taken from a man aged 18 to 30 in good health and CMV-seropositive. Each CDR3 is given with its conserved first and last residue. D genes are given only for firm matches. Clone size appears in some rows only: once, few, many, or a class for an expanded clone.

D gene: NA; clone size: NA; V gene: TRBV13; J gene: TRBJ1-1; CDR3 DNA: TGTGCCAGCAGCTTAGGAGGAGACACTGAAGCTTTCTTT; CDR3 protein: CASSLGGDTEAFF
D gene: NA; clone size: NA; V gene: TRBV7-9; J gene: TRBJ2-2; CDR3 DNA: TGTGCCAGCAGCGTCAGCCAGGGTAAAGGCGGGGAGCTGTTTTTT; CDR3 protein: CASSVSQGKGGELFF
D gene: TRBD2; clone size: NA; V gene: TRBV5-4; J gene: TRBJ2-7; CDR3 DNA: TGTGCCAGCAGCTTGGGGTTAGCGGGGGGATACGAGCAGTACTTC; CDR3 protein: CASSLGLAGGYEQYF
D gene: NA; clone size: once; V gene: TRBV18; J gene: TRBJ2-4; CDR3 DNA: TGTGCCAGCTCACCTTCCGGGGTGAACATTCAGTACTTC; CDR3 protein: CASSPSGVNIQYF
D gene: NA; clone size: NA; V gene: TRBV14; J gene: TRBJ2-7; CDR3 DNA: TGTGCCAGCAGCCAAGGTGGACACCTCTACGAGCAGTACTTC; CDR3 protein: CASSQGGHLYEQYF
D gene: NA; clone size: NA; V gene: TRBV2; J gene: TRBJ2-2; CDR3 DNA: TGTGCCAGCAAGGCGGAATTAACCGGGGAGCTGTTTTTT; CDR3 protein: CASKAELTGELFF
D gene: NA; clone size: NA; V gene: TRBV4-1; J gene: TRBJ1-6; CDR3 DNA: TGCGCCAGTGCCTGGTTTCAGGGCGATAATTCACCCCTCCACTTT; CDR3 protein: CASAWFQGDNSPLHF
D gene: NA; clone size: NA; V gene: TRBV13; J gene: TRBJ1-4; CDR3 DNA: TGTGCCAGCAGCTTAGAGGCCAGGGGAAAACTGTTTTTT; CDR3 protein: CASSLEARGKLFF
D gene: TRBD2; clone size: NA; V gene: TRBV19; J gene: TRBJ2-1; CDR3 DNA: TGTGCCAGTAGTATTGGGGACTATCCAGCTGGCAGGAATGAGCAGTTCTTC; CDR3 protein: CASSIGDYPAGRNEQFF
D gene: TRBD2; clone size: NA; V gene: TRBV19; J gene: TRBJ2-3; CDR3 DNA: TGTGCCAGTAGTCCACCGGGACTAGCTTCCGATACGCAGTATTTT; CDR3 protein: CASSPPGLASDTQYF
D gene: NA; clone size: NA; V gene: TRBV7-8; J gene: TRBJ2-1; CDR3 DNA: TGTGCCAGCAGCTTAGTCCAGGGGAGGGCTGAGCAGTTCTTC; CDR3 protein: CASSLVQGRAEQFF
D gene: NA; clone size: NA; V gene: TRBV5-5; J gene: TRBJ1-3; CDR3 DNA: TGTGCCAGCAGCTTGGACGGTGTTCTAACTGGAAACACCATATATTTT; CDR3 protein: CASSLDGVLTGNTIYF
D gene: TRBD1; clone size: few; V gene: TRBV7-8; J gene: TRBJ1-1; CDR3 DNA: TGTGCCAGCAGCTTAGGGACAGGTGGAGCTTTCTTT; CDR3 protein: CASSLGTGGAFF
D gene: TRBD1; clone size: NA; V gene: TRBV2; J gene: TRBJ2-7; CDR3 DNA: TGTGCCATACAGGGGGGCAGCTCCTACGAGCAGTACTTC; CDR3 protein: CAIQGGSSYEQYF
D gene: TRBD2; clone size: NA; V gene: TRBV29-1; J gene: TRBJ2-3; CDR3 DNA: TGCAGCGTTGGTAGCGGGAGGATTTCGCCCACAGATACGCAGTATTTT; CDR3 protein: CSVGSGRISPTDTQYF
D gene: NA; clone size: NA; V gene: TRBV11-2; J gene: TRBJ2-7; CDR3 DNA: TGTGCCAGCAGCATATCGTTGGGCCTTCCTCCCTACGAGCAGTACTTC; CDR3 protein: CASSISLGLPPYEQYF
D gene: NA; clone size: NA; V gene: TRBV9; J gene: TRBJ2-5; CDR3 DNA: TGTGCCAGCAGCGTAGGGGTCCCGGGGTGGGAGACCCAGTACTTC; CDR3 protein: CASSVGVPGWETQYF
D gene: TRBD1; clone size: NA; V gene: TRBV27; J gene: TRBJ1-5; CDR3 DNA: TGTGCCAGCAGTTTATCTAGGGGGCAGCAGGGGCCCCAGCATTTT; CDR3 protein: CASSLSRGQQGPQHF
D gene: TRBD1; clone size: NA; V gene: TRBV7-6; J gene: TRBJ1-5; CDR3 DNA: TGTGCCAGCAGCTTAAACAGGGGGGATCAGCCCCAGCATTTT; CDR3 protein: CASSLNRGDQPQHF
D gene: NA; clone size: NA; V gene: TRBV7-2; J gene: TRBJ1-2; CDR3 DNA: TGTGCCAGCAGCCAGAACAGGGATACGGTCTATGGCTACACCTTC; CDR3 protein: CASSQNRDTVYGYTF
D gene: NA; clone size: NA; V gene: TRBV6-4; J gene: TRBJ1-5; CDR3 DNA: TGTGCCAGCAGTGACTATAATTTCGAGAGCGACAATCAGCCCCAGCATTTT; CDR3 protein: CASSDYNFESDNQPQHF
D gene: NA; clone size: NA; V gene: TRBV11-2; J gene: TRBJ2-3; CDR3 DNA: TGTGCCAGCAGCTTAGATCGGAGAGGGATATTAGATACGCAGTATTTT; CDR3 protein: CASSLDRRGILDTQYF
D gene: TRBD2; clone size: NA; V gene: TRBV9; J gene: TRBJ2-2; CDR3 DNA: TGTGCCAGCAGCGTCCTTAGCGGGGCCACCGGGGAGCTGTTTTTT; CDR3 protein: CASSVLSGATGELFF
D gene: TRBD2; clone size: few; V gene: TRBV6-1; J gene: TRBJ2-1; CDR3 DNA: TGTGCCAGCAGTGAAGCTCGTGGACTAGCGGGGTACAATGAGCAGTTCTTC; CDR3 protein: CASSEARGLAGYNEQFF
D gene: NA; clone size: once; V gene: TRBV4-2; J gene: TRBJ2-1; CDR3 DNA: TGTGCCAGCAGCCAATTTTTCGGGGGAAATGAGCAGTTCTTC; CDR3 protein: CASSQFFGGNEQFF
D gene: TRBD1; clone size: NA; V gene: TRBV30; J gene: TRBJ1-4; CDR3 DNA: TGTGCCTGCGGGACAGGGGGGACAACTAATGAAAAACTGTTTTTT; CDR3 protein: CACGTGGTTNEKLFF
D gene: TRBD1; clone size: NA; V gene: TRBV15; J gene: TRBJ1-1; CDR3 DNA: TGTGCCACCAGCAGAGATCAAGGTGCAGGGGGCGCTTTCTTT; CDR3 protein: CATSRDQGAGGAFF
D gene: TRBD2; clone size: NA; V gene: TRBV5-1; J gene: TRBJ2-3; CDR3 DNA: TGCGCCAGCAGCTTGGAGCAGCGGGAGACAGATACGCAGTATTTT; CDR3 protein: CASSLEQRETDTQYF
D gene: NA; clone size: NA; V gene: TRBV11-2; J gene: TRBJ2-2; CDR3 DNA: TGTGCCAGCAGCTTAGTAACGGGAACCAAGGGCGGGGAGCTGTTTTTT; CDR3 protein: CASSLVTGTKGGELFF
D gene: NA; clone size: NA; V gene: TRBV5-4; J gene: TRBJ2-3; CDR3 DNA: TGTGCCAGCAGCTTGGCCGGGTTTGGCACAGATACGCAGTATTTT; CDR3 protein: CASSLAGFGTDTQYF
D gene: NA; clone size: few; V gene: TRBV4-1; J gene: TRBJ2-6; CDR3 DNA: TGCGCCAGCAGCCACAACCTAGGCTCTGGGGCCAACGTCCTGACTTTC; CDR3 protein: CASSHNLGSGANVLTF
D gene: TRBD1; clone size: NA; V gene: TRBV30; J gene: TRBJ1-2; CDR3 DNA: TGTGCCTGGAGTGGAGGGACAGGGACTGGCTACACCTTC; CDR3 protein: CAWSGGTGTGYTF
D gene: NA; clone size: NA; V gene: TRBV19; J gene: TRBJ2-2; CDR3 DNA: TGTGCCAGTAGTATAGATGGGAGCAACACCGGGGAGCTGTTTTTT; CDR3 protein: CASSIDGSNTGELFF